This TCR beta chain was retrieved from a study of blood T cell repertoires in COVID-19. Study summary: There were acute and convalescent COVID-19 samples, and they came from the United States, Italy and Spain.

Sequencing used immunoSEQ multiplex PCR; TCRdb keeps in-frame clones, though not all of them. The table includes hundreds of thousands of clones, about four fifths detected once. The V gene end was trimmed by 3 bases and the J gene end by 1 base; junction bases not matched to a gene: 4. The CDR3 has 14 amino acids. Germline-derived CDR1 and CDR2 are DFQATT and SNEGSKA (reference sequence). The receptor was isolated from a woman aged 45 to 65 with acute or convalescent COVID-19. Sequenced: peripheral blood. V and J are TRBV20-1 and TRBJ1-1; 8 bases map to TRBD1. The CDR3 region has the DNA TGCAGTGCTAGTAGAGGACAGGGGAACACTGAAGCTTTCTTT. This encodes CSASRGQGNTEAFF.